Listed below are T cell receptor beta chains from one sample, sequenced in a study of cytomegalovirus exposure and HLA in healthy donors. Clones were sequenced by immunoSEQ multiplex PCR, and TCRdb holds only the in-frame ones, with some missing. This table has about 180,000 clones, more than 75% appearing once. Input material: PBMCs. The origin of the receptors is a woman aged 30 to 39 in good health and CMV-seropositive. The CDR3 runs from the conserved cysteine through the conserved F or W. D genes are given only for firm matches. Size is stated for part of the rows, as once, few or many counts, or as a class when the clone is expanded.

j_call: TRBJ1-4; d_call: TRBD1; clone_size: .; v_call: TRBV2; cdr3_nt: TGTGCCAGCAGTCTAGACAGGGCCCCCGCAACTAATGAAAAACTGTTTTTT; cdr3_aa: CASSLDRAPATNEKLFF
j_call: TRBJ2-7; d_call: TRBD1; clone_size: .; v_call: TRBV30; cdr3_nt: TGTGCCTGGAGTTGGAGACAGGGGGCTAACGAGCAGTACTTC; cdr3_aa: CAWSWRQGANEQYF
j_call: TRBJ1-2; d_call: TRBD1; clone_size: .; v_call: TRBV19; cdr3_nt: TGTGCCAGCCGATGGACAGGACGCTTCAACTATGGCTACACCTTC; cdr3_aa: CASRWTGRFNYGYTF
j_call: TRBJ1-6; d_call: TRBD1; clone_size: .; v_call: TRBV5-6; cdr3_nt: TGTGCCAGCAGCTACCGGGACAGGGGTTCACCCCTCCACTTT; cdr3_aa: CASSYRDRGSPLHF
j_call: TRBJ1-4; d_call: .; clone_size: .; v_call: TRBV10-2; cdr3_nt: TGCGCCAGCGCGCGGGGCAGGGACGAAAAACTGTTTTTT; cdr3_aa: CASARGRDEKLFF
j_call: TRBJ1-4; d_call: .; clone_size: .; v_call: TRBV19; cdr3_nt: TGTGCCAGTAGTCCCTCCCACCGGAATGAAAAACTGTTTTTT; cdr3_aa: CASSPSHRNEKLFF
j_call: TRBJ2-3; d_call: TRBD2; clone_size: .; v_call: TRBV5-4; cdr3_nt: TGTGCCAGCAGCTTGTACACCGGGACTAGCGGCCCAGATACGCAGTATTTT; cdr3_aa: CASSLYTGTSGPDTQYF
j_call: TRBJ1-1; d_call: TRBD1; clone_size: .; v_call: TRBV6-5; cdr3_nt: TGTGCCAGCAGTCGAGGGACAGGGGACACTGAAGCTTTCTTT; cdr3_aa: CASSRGTGDTEAFF
j_call: TRBJ1-2; d_call: .; clone_size: .; v_call: TRBV29-1; cdr3_nt: TGCAGCGCACCCGGGAACGGAGGGGGCTACACCTTC; cdr3_aa: CSAPGNGGGYTF
j_call: TRBJ1-5; d_call: TRBD1; clone_size: .; v_call: TRBV19; cdr3_nt: TGTGCCAGTAGTAGCACAGGGGGCTCGGGCCAGCCCCAGCATTTT; cdr3_aa: CASSSTGGSGQPQHF
j_call: TRBJ2-5; d_call: .; clone_size: once; v_call: TRBV27; cdr3_nt: TGTGCCAGCAGTTCGATCCAGGAGACCCAGTACTTC; cdr3_aa: CASSSIQETQYF
j_call: TRBJ2-7; d_call: .; clone_size: .; v_call: TRBV28; cdr3_nt: TGTGCCAGCAGTACCACCGGGTGGAGCTCCTACGAGCAGTACTTC; cdr3_aa: CASSTTGWSSYEQYF
j_call: TRBJ2-2; d_call: TRBD2; clone_size: .; v_call: TRBV2; cdr3_nt: TGTGCCAGCAGACTAGCGGGGGGCAACACCGGGGAGCTGTTTTTT; cdr3_aa: CASRLAGGNTGELFF
j_call: TRBJ1-5; d_call: TRBD1; clone_size: few; v_call: TRBV6-6; cdr3_nt: TGTGCCAGCAGACGGGGACAGAAGATTCTTCGTCAGCCCCAGCATTTT; cdr3_aa: CASRRGQKILRQPQHF
j_call: TRBJ1-6; d_call: TRBD1; clone_size: .; v_call: TRBV18; cdr3_nt: TGTGCCAGCTCACGGACAGGGGAGAATTCACCCCTCCACTTT; cdr3_aa: CASSRTGENSPLHF
j_call: TRBJ1-3; d_call: TRBD1; clone_size: .; v_call: TRBV7-6; cdr3_nt: TGTGCCAGCAGCCTGGGACAGCTCAGCTCTGGAAACACCATATATTTT; cdr3_aa: CASSLGQLSSGNTIYF
j_call: TRBJ2-3; d_call: .; clone_size: few; v_call: TRBV5-6; cdr3_nt: TGTGCCAGCAGCTCGCCCATTACAAATGACAGAACTAGCACAGATACGCAGTATTTT; cdr3_aa: CASSSPITNDRTSTDTQYF
j_call: TRBJ1-4; d_call: TRBD1; clone_size: .; v_call: TRBV4-1; cdr3_nt: TGCGCCAGCAGCCAAGAACAAGGGACAGGGTTTGAAAAACTGTTTTTT; cdr3_aa: CASSQEQGTGFEKLFF
j_call: TRBJ1-5; d_call: TRBD1; clone_size: few; v_call: TRBV27; cdr3_nt: TGTGCCAGCAGAGCCAGACCGGGACAGGGGGCGGGCAATCAGCCCCAGCATTTT; cdr3_aa: CASRARPGQGAGNQPQHF
j_call: TRBJ2-7; d_call: .; clone_size: .; v_call: TRBV4-1; cdr3_nt: TGCGCCAGCGCCAGGGGCGCCCAACTAGGGTGGGAGCAGTACTTC; cdr3_aa: CASARGAQLGWEQYF
j_call: TRBJ2-7; d_call: .; clone_size: many; v_call: TRBV2; cdr3_nt: TGTGCCAGCAGCGTGGCCGACGGGAACGAGCAGTACTTC; cdr3_aa: CASSVADGNEQYF
j_call: TRBJ1-2; d_call: TRBD1; clone_size: few; v_call: TRBV5-6; cdr3_nt: TGTGCCAGCAGCTTGGGACAGGGGTCCTATGGCTACACCTTC; cdr3_aa: CASSLGQGSYGYTF
j_call: TRBJ2-7; d_call: TRBD2; clone_size: .; v_call: TRBV5-1; cdr3_nt: TGCGCCAGCAGCTTGTCGGCTAGCGGGTCCTACGAGCAGTACTTC; cdr3_aa: CASSLSASGSYEQYF
j_call: TRBJ2-3; d_call: TRBD2; clone_size: few; v_call: TRBV4-1; cdr3_nt: TGCGCCAGCAGCCAAGAAGGGCTAGCGGGGGCCCTCACAGATACGCAGTATTTT; cdr3_aa: CASSQEGLAGALTDTQYF
j_call: TRBJ2-6; d_call: .; clone_size: few; v_call: TRBV4-1; cdr3_nt: TGCGCCAGCAGCCAAGGGGGCGGGGCCAACGTCCTGACTTTC; cdr3_aa: CASSQGGGANVLTF
j_call: TRBJ2-3; d_call: TRBD1; clone_size: .; v_call: TRBV29-1; cdr3_nt: TGCAGCGTTGTCGACAGGGCCACCACAGATACGCAGTATTTT; cdr3_aa: CSVVDRATTDTQYF
j_call: TRBJ1-6; d_call: .; clone_size: once; v_call: TRBV28; cdr3_nt: TGTGCCAGCAGTAGTCGTGTGGGGGCGAATTCACCCCTCCACTTT; cdr3_aa: CASSSRVGANSPLHF
j_call: TRBJ1-1; d_call: .; clone_size: .; v_call: TRBV12-5; cdr3_nt: TGTGCTAGTGGCCACAGGGAAAACACTGAAGCTTTCTTT; cdr3_aa: CASGHRENTEAFF
j_call: TRBJ2-7; d_call: .; clone_size: .; v_call: TRBV12-2; cdr3_nt: TGTGCAAGTCGCTTAGCGGGACAGGTCCCCTACGAGCAGTACTTC; cdr3_aa: CASRLAGQVPYEQYF
j_call: TRBJ2-3; d_call: TRBD1; clone_size: .; v_call: TRBV19; cdr3_nt: TGTGCCAGTAGTATGACAGGGGGTAAAGATACGCAGTATTTT; cdr3_aa: CASSMTGGKDTQYF
j_call: TRBJ2-3; d_call: TRBD2; clone_size: .; v_call: TRBV18; cdr3_nt: TGTGCCAGCTCACGGAGCGGGGGGGCCACAGATACGCAGTATTTT; cdr3_aa: CASSRSGGATDTQYF
j_call: TRBJ2-7; d_call: TRBD1; clone_size: .; v_call: TRBV11-3; cdr3_nt: TGTGCCAGCAGCCACCAGGGACAGATCTACGAGCAGTACTTC; cdr3_aa: CASSHQGQIYEQYF
j_call: TRBJ2-5; d_call: TRBD2; clone_size: .; v_call: TRBV5-4; cdr3_nt: TGTGCCAGCAGCTTGGAGCCAGCGGGGCAAGAGACCCAGTACTTC; cdr3_aa: CASSLEPAGQETQYF
j_call: TRBJ1-4; d_call: .; clone_size: .; v_call: TRBV4-3; cdr3_nt: TGCGCCAGCAGCGCTATCCGGGAAGCCGGCTCAAAACTGTTTTTT; cdr3_aa: CASSAIREAGSKLFF
j_call: TRBJ2-5; d_call: TRBD2; clone_size: .; v_call: TRBV5-1; cdr3_nt: TGCGCCAGCAGCTTCGGGACTAGCGGGGGCCGCTCCCAAGAGACCCAGTACTTC; cdr3_aa: CASSFGTSGGRSQETQYF
j_call: TRBJ2-2; d_call: TRBD1; clone_size: .; v_call: TRBV5-5; cdr3_nt: TGTGCCAGCAGCTGGGGGGCGGACAGGGACACCGGGGAGCTGTTTTTT; cdr3_aa: CASSWGADRDTGELFF
j_call: TRBJ2-7; d_call: TRBD2; clone_size: .; v_call: TRBV18; cdr3_nt: TGTGCCAGCTCACCGACTAGCGGGGAGGGCTACGAGCAGTACTTC; cdr3_aa: CASSPTSGEGYEQYF
j_call: TRBJ2-4; d_call: .; clone_size: .; v_call: TRBV2; cdr3_nt: TGTGCCAGCTCAGGGTTCATTCAGTACTTC; cdr3_aa: CASSGFIQYF
j_call: TRBJ2-2; d_call: TRBD1; clone_size: .; v_call: TRBV27; cdr3_nt: TGTGCCAGCAGTGTCCCCGGGACAGGGGGCACCGGGGAGCTGTTTTTT; cdr3_aa: CASSVPGTGGTGELFF
j_call: TRBJ2-6; d_call: .; clone_size: few; v_call: TRBV5-7; cdr3_nt: TGTGCCAGCAGCCTTGGGGGGGCGCCTGGGGCCAACGTCCTGACTTTC; cdr3_aa: CASSLGGAPGANVLTF
j_call: TRBJ1-3; d_call: .; clone_size: .; v_call: TRBV4-2; cdr3_nt: TGTGCCAGCAGCCAAGCCGGAGGCGGAAACACCATATATTTT; cdr3_aa: CASSQAGGGNTIYF
j_call: TRBJ2-7; d_call: TRBD2; clone_size: .; v_call: TRBV10-3; cdr3_nt: TGTGCCATCAGTCCTAGCGGGGGGTACGAGCAGTACTTC; cdr3_aa: CAISPSGGYEQYF
j_call: TRBJ2-1; d_call: .; clone_size: few; v_call: TRBV5-8; cdr3_nt: TGTGCCACCTGCAAGGCCCGTGGTAGCGAGCGCTATTCCTACAATGAGCAGTTCTTC; cdr3_aa: CATCKARGSERYSYNEQFF
j_call: TRBJ2-1; d_call: .; clone_size: once; v_call: TRBV4-3; cdr3_nt: TGCGCCAGCAGCATGACACCACGCTCCTACAATGAGCAGTTCTTC; cdr3_aa: CASSMTPRSYNEQFF
j_call: TRBJ1-6; d_call: TRBD1; clone_size: .; v_call: TRBV27; cdr3_nt: TGTGCCAGCAGTCCTTTACCCCTCGACAGGGATCGGTCACCCCTCCACTTT; cdr3_aa: CASSPLPLDRDRSPLHF
j_call: TRBJ2-3; d_call: .; clone_size: few; v_call: TRBV5-4; cdr3_nt: TGTGCCAGCAGCTTAGACAGAAGCACAGATACGCAGTATTTT; cdr3_aa: CASSLDRSTDTQYF
j_call: TRBJ2-1; d_call: TRBD2; clone_size: few; v_call: TRBV9; cdr3_nt: TGTGCCAGCAGCGGACTAGCGGGGGGGTACAATGAGCAGTTCTTC; cdr3_aa: CASSGLAGGYNEQFF
j_call: TRBJ1-5; d_call: .; clone_size: .; v_call: TRBV29-1; cdr3_nt: TGCAGCGTTGAAGTCCCCGGTCAGCCCCAGCATTTT; cdr3_aa: CSVEVPGQPQHF
j_call: TRBJ2-7; d_call: TRBD1; clone_size: .; v_call: TRBV28; cdr3_nt: TGTGCCAGCAGCCTAACAGGGGCGATTTCTTACGAGCAGTACTTC; cdr3_aa: CASSLTGAISYEQYF
j_call: TRBJ1-6; d_call: TRBD1; clone_size: .; v_call: TRBV11-1; cdr3_nt: TGTGCCAGCAGCTCGACAGGGGACTCTGGAACACCCCTCCACTTT; cdr3_aa: CASSSTGDSGTPLHF
j_call: TRBJ2-7; d_call: .; clone_size: .; v_call: TRBV15; cdr3_nt: TGTGCCACCAGAAAGAATTCGGGGGTTTCCTACGAGCAGTACTTC; cdr3_aa: CATRKNSGVSYEQYF